The 22 T cell receptor beta chains presented below share a single source sample, sequenced in a study of blood T cell repertoires in COVID-19. Some clones are missing from TCRdb's copy, which holds only in-frame ones; the method was immunoSEQ multiplex PCR. The sample shows 130,000 to 150,000 clones, approximately 85% of them seen only once. Sequencing was carried out using peripheral blood. The receptors derive from a woman aged 60 to 75 with COVID-19, enrolled during active disease.

This chain connects TRBV6-4 to TRBJ2-3, with D maybe TRBD2 (5 bases). The CDR3 sequence is 14 residues long. Germline assignment: CDR1 MRHNA and CDR2 SNTAGT. V was shortened by 4 bases and J by 3 bases, with 11 bases between the two germline ends. DNA of the CDR3: TGTGCCAGCAGTGTAGGCCTAGCAACAGATACGCAGTATTTT. Translating it yields CASSVGLATDTQYF.

The chain has TRBV21-1 and TRBJ2-7; the D segment call TRBD2 is taken from the table without a DNA check. TRBV21-1 has pseudogene status. The CDR3 totals 10 residues. CDR3 in DNA: TGTGCCAGCACCCTGTACGAGCAGTACTTC. It encodes CASTLYEQYF.

J is TRBJ2-7 and V is TRBV30; TRBD2 matches 10 bases. Germline trimming cut 0 bases from V and 6 bases from J; bases unmatched to any gene: 8. This CDR3 is built from 15 residues. CDR1 is GTSNPN and CDR2 is SVGIG in the germline V gene (reference sequence). CDR3 DNA sequence: TGTGCCTGGAGTGTATTCACTAGCGGGGATGGCGAGCAGTACTTC. Protein product: CAWSVFTSGDGEQYF.

The V and J genes are TRBV7-2 and TRBJ2-1; D remains ambiguous. CDR3 length: 13 residues. Trimming cost V 2 bases and J 5 bases, with 7 bases left between them. Germline V CDR1 and CDR2: SGHTA, FQGNSA. The CDR3 DNA reads TGTGCCAGCAGCTTACAGTCGCACAATGAGCAGTTCTTC. Translating gives CASSLQSHNEQFF.

The chain uses TRBV6-1 and TRBJ1-3, with D possibly matching TRBD1 (5 bases). In germline, CDR1 is MNHNS, CDR2 SASEGT. The CDR3 has 17 amino acids. The germline V and J ends were trimmed by 4 bases and 5 bases, with 21 bases remaining between them. The CDR3 loop is CASSVPKGPYRRNTIYF. As DNA, the CDR3 is TGTGCCAGCAGTGTTCCCAAGGGGCCCTATAGGCGAAACACCATATATTTT.

This clone was recorded once. The V gene is TRBV30, the J gene TRBJ1-3; D not certain. Trimming took 7 bases from V and 0 from J, leaving 13 bases between them. The CDR3 length is 14 residues. CDR1 is GTSNPN and CDR2 is SVGIG in the germline V gene (reference sequence). CDR3 coding DNA: TGTGCCTCCATGGAGGGCTACTCTGGAAACACCATATATTTT. Translating gives CASMEGYSGNTIYF.

The chain links TRBV7-9 to TRBJ2-1; D possibly corresponds to TRBD2 (6 bases). V gave up 7 bases and J gave up 4 bases, with 14 bases separating them. Germline V gives CDR1 SEHNR, CDR2 FQNEAQ (reference sequence). The CDR3 length is 14 residues. DNA for the CDR3: TGTGCCAGCAACTTCCCGGGGGTATACAATGAGCAGTTCTTC. Translation gives CASNFPGVYNEQFF.

This sequence joins TRBV12-3 or TRBV12-4 and TRBJ1-4; D remains unclear. The CDR3 loop spans 13 amino acids. Trimming left V 3 bases short and J 7 bases short, with 9 bases between. The CDR3 protein is CASSLAASEKLFF. The DNA of the CDR3 is TGTGCCAGCAGTTTGGCGGCGTCTGAAAAACTGTTTTTT.

This clone was picked up one time. V and J are TRBV20-1 and TRBJ2-7; weak D call: TRBD2 (5 bases). The germline gives CDR1 DFQATT, CDR2 SNEGSKA (reference sequence). CDR3 length: 11 amino acids. Trimming removed 5 bases from V and 4 bases from J, with 9 bases in between. The CDR3 DNA sequence: TGCAGTGCTCTCCCGGGGTACGAGCAGTACTTC. Translated: CSALPGYEQYF.

The chain joins TRBV9 to TRBJ2-7; 10 nucleotides match TRBD1. The CDR3 runs 15 residues. The germline V gene encodes CDR1 SGDLS and CDR2 YYNGEE. The J segment lost 5 bases and the V segment lost 1 base, leaving 6 bases of the junction unmatched. CDR3 sequence: CASSVWGDRGHEQYF. CDR3 DNA: TGTGCCAGCAGCGTATGGGGGGACAGGGGCCACGAGCAGTACTTC.

The chain carries TRBV29-1 and TRBJ2-5, with 7 bases matching TRBD2. The J segment lost 1 base and the V segment lost 6 bases, leaving 17 bases of the junction unmatched. CDR1 is SQVTM, CDR2 ANQGSEA, per germline. The CDR3 extends over 17 amino acids. CDR3 amino acids: CSVDPGFGSGFQETQYF. CDR3 coding DNA: TGCAGCGTAGACCCAGGGTTTGGTAGCGGGTTCCAAGAGACCCAGTACTTC.

As regards this clone: Other DNA sequences within the sample encode an identical CDR3. This chain links TRBV5-5 with TRBJ1-2; 11 bases map to TRBD1. V shed 0 bases, J shed 2 bases, and the junction held 3 bases outside the gene matches. Germline V gives CDR1 SGHKS, CDR2 YYEKEE (reference sequence). This CDR3 region has 16 residues. CDR3 sequence (DNA): TGTGCCAGCAGCTTGGCCGGGACAGGGGGGAACTATGGCTACACCTTC. Its translation is CASSLAGTGGNYGYTF.

The rearrangement links TRBV27 to TRBJ1-2, with D possibly matching TRBD1 (5 bases). V was cut by 6 bases and J by 4 bases, with 9 bases left in between. This CDR3 has 12 residues. CDR1 is MNHEY and CDR2 is SMNVEV in the germline V gene (reference sequence). The CDR3 DNA is TGTGCCAGCAGCATGCAGGGCTATGGCTACACCTTC. Translated, it gives CASSMQGYGYTF.

This chain joins TRBV30 and TRBJ2-2; possibly TRBD2 for D (5 bases). V lost 1 base to trimming and J lost 3 bases, with 18 bases between them. From germline, CDR1 is GTSNPN and CDR2 SVGIG (reference sequence). This CDR3 has 17 residues. The CDR3 DNA sequence: TGTGCCTGGAGTGGTAGCGAACGGGGTGACCACACCGGGGAGCTGTTTTTT. Translating gives CAWSGSERGDHTGELFF.

The chain links TRBV18 to TRBJ1-5; D may be TRBD1 (6 bases). Germline V lookup: CDR1 KGHSH, CDR2 LQKENI. The V end lost 4 bases, the J end lost 3 bases, and 22 bases lay between the germline ends. The CDR3 covers 18 residues. The CDR3 bases are TGTGCCAGCTCACTAAGGAGTTGGGGCAGGGGAGACAATCAGCCCCAGCATTTT. Translating it yields CASSLRSWGRGDNQPQHF. Full variable domain (rest looked up from reference TRBV18 and TRBJ1-5): NAGVMQNPRHLVRRRGQEARLRCSPMKGHSHVYWYRQLPEEGLKFMVYLQKENIIDESGMPKERFSAEFPKEGPSILRIQQVVRGDSAAYFCASSLRSWGRGDNQPQHFGDGTRLSIL.

The chain employs TRBV3-1 (or the pseudogene TRBV3-2) and TRBJ2-3, with D maybe TRBD2 (6 bases). The germline gives CDR1 LGHDT, CDR2 YNNKEL (reference sequence). V lost 0 bases, J lost 6 bases, and 22 bases lay in between. This CDR3 has 18 amino acids. The CDR3: CASSQEIAWRGGRDTQYF. The CDR3 DNA follows: TGTGCCAGCAGCCAAGAGATCGCGTGGCGGGGTGGCCGGGATACGCAGTATTTT.

The chain is built from TRBV12-5 and TRBJ2-1; TRBD2 agrees at 13 bases. J lost 8 bases, V lost 2 bases, and 6 bases had no gene match. CDR1 LGHNT and CDR2 FRNRAP come from the germline V gene. The CDR3 consists of 16 residues. Here the CDR3 DNA reads TGTGCTAGTGGTTTGACGACTAGCGGGGGGAGAGATGAGCAGTTCTTC. It encodes CASGLTTSGGRDEQFF.

This chain connects TRBV7-2 to TRBJ1-2; 7 bases line up with TRBD1. The CDR3 loop spans 14 amino acids. The ends lost 4 bases at V and 0 bases at J; junction bases unmatched: 2. Per the germline V gene, CDR1 is SGHTA and CDR2 is FQGNSA. The CDR3, as DNA: TGTGCCAGCAGCTCAGACAGGGCTAACTATGGCTACACCTTC. It translates to CASSSDRANYGYTF.

J is TRBJ1-3 and V is TRBV12-3 or TRBV12-4; unclear D gene. This CDR3 has 13 residues. V was cut by 2 bases and J by 4 bases, with 6 bases left in between. CDR3 bases: TGTGCCAGCAGTTTAAGTGAGGGAAACACCATATATTTT. This sequence encodes CASSLSEGNTIYF.

The sample holds a few counts of this clone. The chain carries TRBV7-9 and TRBJ1-4, with D maybe TRBD1 (6 bases). The CDR3 extends over 14 amino acids. Per germline, CDR1 SEHNR and CDR2 FQNEAQ (reference sequence). V was trimmed by 5 bases and J by 8 bases, leaving 15 bases between them. The CDR3 coding sequence is TGTGCCAGCAGCCCAGGGGCGGGCAGGGAAAAACTGTTTTTT. This encodes CASSPGAGREKLFF. The full variable domain, rest sourced from reference TRBV7-9 and TRBJ1-4, is DTGVSQNPRHKITKRGQNVTFRCDPISEHNRLYWYRQTLGQGPEFLTYFQNEAQLEKSRLLSDRFSAERPKGSFSTLEIQRTEQGDSAMYLCASSPGAGREKLFFGSGTQLSVL.

This clone has a single count. V is TRBV5-1 and J is TRBJ2-2; D perhaps matches TRBD1 (6 bases). Germline V CDR1 and CDR2: SGHRS, YFSETQ. V gave up 0 bases and J gave up 2 bases, with 11 bases separating them. The CDR3 length is 16 residues. This CDR3 reads CASSLEVTGNTGELFF. The CDR3 DNA is TGCGCCAGCAGCTTGGAGGTGACAGGAAACACCGGGGAGCTGTTTTTT.

The V gene is TRBV3-1 (or the pseudogene TRBV3-2), the J gene TRBJ2-5; weak D call: TRBD1 (5 bases). CDR3 length: 14 residues. Germline V gives CDR1 LGHDT, CDR2 YNNKEL (reference sequence). Trimming pared 3 bases from V and 2 bases from J, leaving 10 bases between. The CDR3 DNA sequence: TGTGCCAGCAGCCAGTCCCAGGGACAAGAGACCCAGTACTTC. Amino acid sequence: CASSQSQGQETQYF.